The clone carrying this T cell receptor beta chain came up once. This entry belongs to a study of OX40 agonist ivuxolimab in advanced cancers. Turning to the study itself: In this trial design, patients received ivuxolimab intravenously at 0.01 to 10 mg/kg every 2 weeks.

With V trimmed by 0 bases and J by 2 bases, 1 base remained unmatched. This CDR3 spans 15 amino acids. The V gene's germline CDR1 is SGHRS and CDR2 YFSETQ. The repertoire was sequenced with immunoSEQ multiplex PCR; TCRdb's copy has only in-frame clones and lacks some. The sample yields 120,000 or so clones, approximately 92% seen once. The source is an adult with an advanced solid tumor such as melanoma, head and neck, liver or kidney cancer. This chain joins TRBV5-1 and TRBJ2-7, with TRBD1 matching 11 bases. Sequencing was performed on CD4+ or CD8+ T cells sorted from blood, taken in a trial of the OX40 agonist ivuxolimab. The CDR3 nucleotides are TGCGCCAGCAGCTTGGAGGGACAGGGGGCCTACGAGCAGTACTTC. It is translated as CASSLEGQGAYEQYF.